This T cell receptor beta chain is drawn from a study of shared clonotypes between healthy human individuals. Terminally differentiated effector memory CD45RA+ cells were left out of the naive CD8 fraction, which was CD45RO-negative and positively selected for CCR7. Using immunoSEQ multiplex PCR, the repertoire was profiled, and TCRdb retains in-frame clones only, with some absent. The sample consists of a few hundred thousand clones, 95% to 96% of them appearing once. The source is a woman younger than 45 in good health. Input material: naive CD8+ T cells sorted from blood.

Here the CDR3 DNA reads TGTGCCAGCAGTGGGGCAGACAATGAAAAACTGTTTTTT. It translates to CASSGADNEKLFF. The chain employs TRBV2 and TRBJ1-4; D gene unclear. The CDR3 covers 13 residues. V gave up 4 bases and J gave up 5 bases, with 8 bases separating them. From germline, CDR1 is SNHLY and CDR2 FYNNEI.